Below are 13 T cell receptor beta chains sequenced from a single sample in a study of neurological immune-mediated disorders. TCRdb reprocessed the 5' RACE reads via MiXCR and lists one record per CDR3 protein. The table includes 53,000 or so distinct CDR3 sequences, over 9.5% detected once. The sequencing input was PBMCs. Receptors originate from a woman in her fifties or sixties with HTLV-1-associated myelopathy (HAM/TSP).

This clonotype showed up many times. The V gene is TRBV15, the J gene TRBJ2-1; no firm D call. Germline V gives CDR1 LNHNV, CDR2 YYDKDF (reference sequence). Trimming shortened V by 3 bases and J by 0 bases, and 12 bases separated the two germline ends. The CDR3 consists of 16 residues. The CDR3 reads CATSSETGRSYNEQFF. In DNA, the CDR3 is TGTGCCACCAGCAGTGAAACTGGTCGCTCCTACAATGAGCAGTTCTTC.

This clonotype has a count of ten or more. This chain's CDR3 is CASSPSRASGRAKNIQYF. In nucleotides, the CDR3 is TGCGCCAGCAGCCCCTCCAGGGCTAGCGGGAGAGCCAAAAACATTCAGTACTTC. The V call is TRBV5-1, the J call TRBJ2-4, with TRBD2 matching 10 bases. The junction had 10 bases not matched to a gene; V was cut back by 4 bases and J by 0 bases. The CDR3 is made up of 18 amino acids. Germline CDR1 reads SGHRS; CDR2 reads YFSETQ.

This clonotype was counted ten times or more. The J gene is TRBJ1-4, the V gene TRBV27; tentative D call: TRBD1 (5 bases). V was clipped by 6 bases and J by 0 bases, with 11 bases between them. This CDR3 has 15 amino acids. From germline, CDR1 is MNHEY and CDR2 SMNVEV (reference sequence). CDR3 nucleotide sequence: TGTGCCAGCAGGCTCCAGGGTGCAACTAATGAAAAACTGTTTTTT. Protein product: CASRLQGATNEKLFF.

A note on this clonotype: Given a much more abundant clone one base away, this may be a read error. The rearrangement links TRBV29-1 to TRBJ2-7; D unresolved. This CDR3 spans 11 amino acids. Looked up from germline, CDR1 is SQVTM and CDR2 is ANQGSEA. In DNA form, the CDR3 reads TGCGGCGTTTCCATTTACTACGAGCAGTACTTC. Its protein product is CGVSIYYEQYF.

This clonotype appeared many times. The V gene is TRBV12-3 or TRBV12-4, the J gene TRBJ2-7; no definite D call. V lost 8 bases to trimming and J lost 0 bases, with 5 bases between them. This CDR3 has 11 residues. The CDR3 reads CASGVSYEQYF. As DNA, the CDR3 is TGTGCCAGCGGGGTCTCCTACGAGCAGTACTTC.

The table lists this clonotype with many counts. The genes are TRBV11-2 and TRBJ2-1, with 9 positions matching TRBD2. Trimming removed 1 base from V and 3 bases from J; junction bases left unmatched: 10. This CDR3 has 18 amino acids. Germline CDR1 reads SGHAT; CDR2 reads FQNNGV. The CDR3 DNA sequence: TGTGCCAGCAGCTTAGGCCCAAGAGGAGCGGGAGGCTACAATGAGCAGTTCTTC. Translating gives CASSLGPRGAGGYNEQFF.

This clonotype was recorded many times. This chain connects TRBV20-1 to TRBJ2-7; D perhaps matches TRBD2 (5 bases). CDR1 and CDR2 from the germline V gene are DFQATT and SNEGSKA (reference sequence). Trimming shortened V by 3 bases and J by 4 bases, and 13 bases separated the two germline ends. This CDR3 is 13 amino acids long. This CDR3 reads CSASSDTGYEQYF. The CDR3 region has the DNA TGCAGTGCTAGTAGCGACACGGGATACGAGCAGTACTTC.

This clonotype was counted ten times or more. This chain uses TRBV6-6 with TRBJ2-5; the D gene is possibly TRBD1 (6 bases). Trimming removed 1 base at V and 3 bases at J, with 24 bases between. Looked up from germline, CDR1 is MNHNY and CDR2 is SVGAGI (reference sequence). This CDR3 is built from 19 residues. The CDR3: CASSYYHPGAPSYKETQYF. Written as DNA, the CDR3 is TGTGCCAGCAGTTACTACCATCCAGGGGCGCCAAGTTACAAAGAGACCCAGTACTTC.

V and J are TRBV28 and TRBJ2-7; D is perhaps TRBD2 (6 bases). The CDR3 runs 15 residues. Germline CDR1 MDHEN, CDR2 SYDVKM. The DNA for the CDR3 is TGTGCAGGCAGTATACAGACACGGGGGACGAAGGAGCAGTACTTC. It is translated as CAGSIQTRGTKEQYF.

This clonotype was counted ten times or more. The chain employs TRBV16 and TRBJ2-1; D not certain. Germline V lookup: CDR1 KGHSY, CDR2 FQNENV. This CDR3 has 11 amino acids. V was trimmed by 8 bases and J by 7 bases, leaving 9 bases between them. DNA of the CDR3: TGTGCCAGCGATAACGGGAATGAGCAGTTCTTC. Its translation: CASDNGNEQFF.

This clonotype showed up many times. V gene TRBV27 combines with J gene TRBJ2-3, with TRBD2 identical over 9 bases. Germline lookup yields CDR1 MNHEY and CDR2 SMNVEV (reference sequence). The CDR3 covers 13 residues. V lost 10 bases and J lost 1; bases outside the gene matches: 3. The CDR3 nucleotides are TGTGCCACCAGGACTAGCGGCACAGATACGCAGTATTTT. Its protein product is CATRTSGTDTQYF.

The sample holds a few counts of this clonotype. The V gene is TRBV5-1, the J gene TRBJ2-1, with 11 nucleotides matching TRBD2. The CDR3 extends over 16 amino acids. J lost 5 bases, V lost 0 bases, and 4 bases had no gene match. Germline V gene sequence: CDR1 SGHRS, CDR2 YFSETQ. The CDR3 DNA reads TGCGCCAGCAGCTTGGTGGCTAGCGGGGGGAACAATGAGCAGTTCTTC. It yields the protein CASSLVASGGNNEQFF. The full variable domain, in which reference TRBV5-1 and TRBJ2-1 provide the parts outside the CDR3, is KAGVTQTPRYLIKTRGQQVTLSCSPISGHRSVSWYQQTPGQGLQFLFEYFSETQRNKGNFPGRFSGRQFSNSRSEMNVSTLELGDSALYLCASSLVASGGNNEQFFGPGTRLTVL.

This CDR3 is CASSPLSWRFYNEQFF. CDR3 nucleotide sequence: TGCGCCAGCAGCCCCCTTAGCTGGAGGTTCTACAATGAGCAGTTCTTC. V gene TRBV10-1 combines with J gene TRBJ2-1; D is perhaps TRBD2 (5 bases). Between the trimmed V and J ends, which lost 6 bases and 3 bases, there was a span of 18 bases. Germline CDR1 reads WNHNN; CDR2 reads SYGVQD (reference sequence). CDR3 length equals 16 residues.